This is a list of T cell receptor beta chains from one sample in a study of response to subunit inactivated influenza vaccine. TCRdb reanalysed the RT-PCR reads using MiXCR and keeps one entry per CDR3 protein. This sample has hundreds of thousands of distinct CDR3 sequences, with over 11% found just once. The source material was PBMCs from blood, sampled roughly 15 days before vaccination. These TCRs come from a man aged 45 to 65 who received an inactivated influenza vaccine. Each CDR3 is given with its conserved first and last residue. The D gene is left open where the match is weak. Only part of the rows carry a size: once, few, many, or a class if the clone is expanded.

cdr3_aa: CATSRVSGRYNEQFF
cdr3_nt: TGTGCCACCAGCAGAGTTAGCGGGAGATACAATGAGCAGTTCTTC
j_call: TRBJ2-1
clone_size: -
v_call: TRBV15
d_call: TRBD2

cdr3_aa: CASRPAGGEQYF
cdr3_nt: TGTGCCAGCAGACCAGCGGGAGGAGAACAGTACTTC
j_call: TRBJ2-7
clone_size: -
v_call: TRBV6-5
d_call: TRBD2

cdr3_aa: CSARPLGGGGAVEQFF
cdr3_nt: TGCAGTGCTAGACCCCTCGGAGGCGGGGGGGCCGTAGAGCAGTTCTTC
j_call: TRBJ2-1
clone_size: -
v_call: TRBV20-1
d_call: TRBD2

cdr3_aa: CASSFPQGYTEAFF
cdr3_nt: TGTGCCAGCAGTTTCCCACAGGGATACACTGAAGCTTTCTTT
j_call: TRBJ1-1
clone_size: -
v_call: TRBV6-2/TRBV6-3
d_call: -

cdr3_aa: CASSQDLSGRLEAFF
cdr3_nt: TGCGCCAGCAGCCAAGATCTGTCAGGGCGACTCGAAGCTTTCTTT
j_call: TRBJ1-1
clone_size: -
v_call: TRBV4-1
d_call: -

cdr3_aa: CASSLDPRPGELFF
cdr3_nt: TGTGCCAGCAGCTTAGATCCAAGGCCCGGGGAGCTGTTTTTT
j_call: TRBJ2-2
clone_size: many
v_call: TRBV7-6
d_call: -

cdr3_aa: CASSEGTSGLTDTQYF
cdr3_nt: TGTGCCAGCAGTGAGGGGACTAGCGGGCTCACAGATACGCAGTATTTT
j_call: TRBJ2-3
clone_size: -
v_call: TRBV6-1
d_call: TRBD2

cdr3_aa: CASSLTVVTEAFF
cdr3_nt: TGTGCCAGCAGCCTAACAGTGGTCACTGAAGCTTTCTTT
j_call: TRBJ1-1
clone_size: few
v_call: TRBV11-2
d_call: -

cdr3_aa: CASSLADSGNTIYF
cdr3_nt: TGTGCCAGCAGTTTGGCGGACTCTGGAAACACCATATATTTT
j_call: TRBJ1-3
clone_size: many
v_call: TRBV5-6
d_call: -

cdr3_aa: CSARDPGTRKFF
cdr3_nt: TGCAGTGCTAGAGATCCCGGGACTAGGAAGTTCTTC
j_call: TRBJ2-1
clone_size: -
v_call: TRBV20-1
d_call: TRBD2

cdr3_aa: CSVAVQYEQYF
cdr3_nt: TGCAGCGTTGCTGTTCAGTACGAGCAGTACTTC
j_call: TRBJ2-7
clone_size: -
v_call: TRBV29-1
d_call: -

cdr3_aa: CAIGLGDRSTDTQYF
cdr3_nt: TGTGCCATCGGATTAGGGGACCGAAGCACAGATACGCAGTATTTT
j_call: TRBJ2-3
clone_size: -
v_call: TRBV10-3
d_call: -

cdr3_aa: CASSLGQGYEKLFF
cdr3_nt: TGTGCCAGCAGCCTGGGACAGGGATATGAAAAACTGTTTTTT
j_call: TRBJ1-4
clone_size: many
v_call: TRBV7-9
d_call: TRBD1

cdr3_aa: CASSLASPGDTQYF
cdr3_nt: TGCGCCAGCAGCTTGGCATCCCCCGGAGATACGCAGTATTTT
j_call: TRBJ2-3
clone_size: many
v_call: TRBV5-1
d_call: -